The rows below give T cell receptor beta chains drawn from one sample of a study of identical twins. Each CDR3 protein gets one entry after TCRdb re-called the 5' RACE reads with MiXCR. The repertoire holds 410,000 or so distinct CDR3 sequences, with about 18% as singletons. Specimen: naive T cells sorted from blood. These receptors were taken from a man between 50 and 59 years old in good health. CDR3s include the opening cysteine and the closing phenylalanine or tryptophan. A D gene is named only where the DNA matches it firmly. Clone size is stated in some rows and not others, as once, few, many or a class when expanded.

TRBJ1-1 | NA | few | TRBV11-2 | CASSLDGVGSAFF | TGTGCCAGCAGCTTAGACGGTGTTGGTTCAGCTTTCTTT
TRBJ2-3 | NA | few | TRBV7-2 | CASSYEISDTQYF | TGTGCCAGCAGCTATGAGATATCGGATACGCAGTATTTT
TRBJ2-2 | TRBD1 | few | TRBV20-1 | CSARGTGLFANTGELFF | TGCAGTGCTAGAGGGACAGGGCTATTCGCGAACACCGGGGAGCTGTTTTTT
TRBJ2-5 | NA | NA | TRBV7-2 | CASSPISGTQYF | TGTGCCAGCAGCCCCATCTCGGGGACCCAGTACTTC
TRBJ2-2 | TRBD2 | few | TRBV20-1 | CSARDPVAGTGELFF | TGCAGTGCTAGAGATCCGGTAGCGGGGACCGGGGAGCTGTTTTTT
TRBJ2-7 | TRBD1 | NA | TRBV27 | CASRHGTGVSEQYF | TGTGCCAGCAGGCACGGGACAGGGGTGAGCGAGCAGTACTTC
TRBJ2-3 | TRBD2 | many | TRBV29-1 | CSVGPGFGREDRTDTQYF | TGCAGCGTGGGCCCCGGTTTTGGGCGGGAGGATAGGACAGATACGCAGTATTTT
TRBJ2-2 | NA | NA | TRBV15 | CATSREVTNTGELFF | TGTGCCACCAGCAGAGAGGTCACTAACACCGGGGAGCTGTTTTTT
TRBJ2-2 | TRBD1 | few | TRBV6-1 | CASRGDRVTGELFF | TGTGCCAGCAGAGGGGACAGGGTAACCGGGGAGCTGTTTTTT
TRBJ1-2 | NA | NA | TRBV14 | CASSPRTGFGYGYTF | TGTGCCAGCAGCCCGAGGACGGGTTTTGGTTATGGCTACACCTTC
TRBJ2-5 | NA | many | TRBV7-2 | CASSLGPSRETQYF | TGTGCCAGCAGCTTAGGGCCATCGAGGGAGACCCAGTACTTC
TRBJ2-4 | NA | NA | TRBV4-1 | CASSLTPGLSKNIQYF | TGCGCCAGCAGCCTGACTCCGGGTCTGTCCAAAAACATTCAGTACTTC
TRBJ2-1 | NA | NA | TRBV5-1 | CASSLKTTGPTRDEQFF | TGCGCCAGCAGCTTGAAAACGACCGGGCCAACTAGGGATGAGCAGTTCTTC
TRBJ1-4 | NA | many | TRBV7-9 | CASSFQGDGGKLFF | TGTGCCAGCAGCTTTCAAGGGGACGGCGGAAAACTGTTTTTT
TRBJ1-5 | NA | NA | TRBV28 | CASSLYVSYSNQPQHF | TGTGCCAGCAGTTTATACGTATCATATAGCAATCAGCCCCAGCATTTT
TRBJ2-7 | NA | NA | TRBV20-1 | CSASRDFSYEQYF | TGCAGTGCTAGTCGCGATTTCTCCTACGAGCAGTACTTC
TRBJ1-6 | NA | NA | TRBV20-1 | CSARMAGKGSYNSPLHF | TGCAGTGCTAGAATGGCGGGGAAGGGTTCCTATAATTCACCCCTCCACTTT
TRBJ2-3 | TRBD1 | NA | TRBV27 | CASRVDRVASTDTQYF | TGTGCCAGCAGGGTTGACAGGGTCGCTAGCACAGATACGCAGTATTTT
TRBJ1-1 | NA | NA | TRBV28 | CASSSLAGNTEAFF | TGTGCCAGCAGTTCCCTGGCCGGGAACACTGAAGCTTTCTTT
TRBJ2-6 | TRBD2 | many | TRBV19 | CASSPSAGALSGANVLTF | TGTGCCAGTAGTCCCTCAGCGGGAGCCCTCTCTGGGGCCAACGTCCTGACTTTC
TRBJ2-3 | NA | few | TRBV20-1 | CSASKGVTDTQYF | TGCAGTGCTAGTAAAGGGGTCACAGATACGCAGTATTTT
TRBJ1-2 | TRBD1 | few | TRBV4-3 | CASSHAPGQVSYGYTF | TGCGCCAGCAGCCACGCACCGGGACAGGTCTCCTATGGCTACACCTTC
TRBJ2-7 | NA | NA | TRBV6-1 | CASSPSGGQYSYEQYF | TGTGCCAGCAGTCCCAGCGGGGGACAGTACTCCTACGAGCAGTACTTC
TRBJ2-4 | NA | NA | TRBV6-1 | CASSPTVGGKNIQYF | TGTGCCAGCTCTCCCACCGTGGGAGGAAAAAACATTCAGTACTTC
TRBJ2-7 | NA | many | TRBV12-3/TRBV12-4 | CASTQDSFYEQYF | TGTGCCAGCACCCAGGACAGCTTCTACGAGCAGTACTTC
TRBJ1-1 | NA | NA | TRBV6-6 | CASSYFGDTEAFF | TGTGCCAGCAGTTACTTCGGGGACACTGAAGCTTTCTTT
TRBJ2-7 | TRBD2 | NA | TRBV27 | CASSPESVGLAGDEQYF | TGTGCCAGCAGTCCTGAGTCCGTCGGACTAGCGGGAGACGAGCAGTACTTC
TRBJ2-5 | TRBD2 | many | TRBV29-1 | CSVETSVETQYF | TGCAGCGTTGAGACTAGCGTTGAGACCCAGTACTTC
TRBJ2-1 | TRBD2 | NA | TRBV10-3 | CATGTSGRSEQFF | TGTGCCACCGGGACTAGCGGTAGATCGGAGCAGTTCTTC
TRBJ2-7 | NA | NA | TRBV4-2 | CASSQVTLDPIHF | TGTGCCAGCAGCCAAGTGACCTTGGACCCGATTCACTTC
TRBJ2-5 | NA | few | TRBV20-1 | CSVEMETQYF | TGCAGTGTCGAGATGGAGACCCAGTACTTC
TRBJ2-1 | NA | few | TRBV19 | CASSIFDGPAGEQFF | TGTGCCAGTAGTATCTTTGACGGGCCCGCTGGTGAGCAGTTCTTC
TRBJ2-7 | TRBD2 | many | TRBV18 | CASSPPGLAGGQPYEQYF | TGTGCCAGCTCACCGCCGGGACTAGCGGGAGGCCAGCCCTACGAGCAGTACTTC
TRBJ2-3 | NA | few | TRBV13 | CASSTGNPTDTQYF | TGTGCCAGCAGCACCGGGAACCCCACAGATACGCAGTATTTT
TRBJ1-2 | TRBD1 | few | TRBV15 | CATSRGQDYGYTF | TGTGCCACCAGCAGGGGACAGGACTATGGCTACACCTTC
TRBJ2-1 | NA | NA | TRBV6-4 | CASSEVPHNNEQFF | TGTGCCAGCAGTGAAGTGCCCCATAACAATGAGCAGTTCTTC
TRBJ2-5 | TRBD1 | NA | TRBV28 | CASSLPTGGVKTQYF | TGTGCCAGCAGTTTACCGACAGGGGGTGTAAAGACCCAGTACTTC
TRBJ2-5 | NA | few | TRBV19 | CASSISQQETQYF | TGTGCCAGTAGTATCTCCCAGCAAGAGACCCAGTACTTC
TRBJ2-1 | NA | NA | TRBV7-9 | CASGVGYNEQFF | TGTGCCAGCGGGGTGGGATACAATGAGCAGTTCTTC
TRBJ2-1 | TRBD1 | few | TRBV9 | CASSGKTGGARGEQFF | TGTGCCAGCAGCGGGAAGACAGGGGGCGCGAGAGGTGAGCAGTTCTTC
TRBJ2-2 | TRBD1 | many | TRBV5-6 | CASSHRQGVSTGELFF | TGTGCCAGCAGCCACAGACAGGGAGTTAGCACCGGGGAGCTGTTTTTT
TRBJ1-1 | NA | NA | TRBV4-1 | CASSQDIGTGNTEAFF | TGCGCCAGCAGCCAAGATATAGGGACGGGGAACACTGAAGCTTTCTTT
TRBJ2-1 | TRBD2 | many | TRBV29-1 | CSVEDFLAGDSYNEQFF | TGCAGCGTTGAAGATTTCCTAGCGGGAGATTCCTACAATGAGCAGTTCTTC
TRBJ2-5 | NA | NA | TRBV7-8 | CASSLLRAETQYF | TGTGCCAGCAGCTTATTGCGGGCGGAGACCCAGTACTTC
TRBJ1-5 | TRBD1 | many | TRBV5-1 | CASSTGGGGQPQHF | TGCGCCAGCAGCACTGGAGGGGGCGGTCAGCCCCAGCATTTT
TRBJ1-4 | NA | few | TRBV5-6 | CASSYGLANEKLFF | TGTGCCAGCAGCTACGGACTGGCTAATGAAAAACTGTTTTTT
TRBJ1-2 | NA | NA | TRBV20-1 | CSASGQNYGYTF | TGCAGTGCTAGCGGGCAGAACTATGGCTACACCTTC
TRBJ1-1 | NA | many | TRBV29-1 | CSVGRNYGTEAFF | TGCAGCGTTGGGCGGAATTATGGCACTGAAGCTTTCTTT
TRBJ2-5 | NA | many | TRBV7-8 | CASSIPGRGVETQYF | TGTGCCAGCAGCATCCCTGGCAGGGGTGTGGAGACCCAGTACTTC
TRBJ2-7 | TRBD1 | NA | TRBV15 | CATSSPEDRAPYEQYF | TGTGCCACCAGCAGTCCAGAAGACAGGGCTCCCTACGAGCAGTACTTC
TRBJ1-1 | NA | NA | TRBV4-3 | CASSPDMNTEAFF | TGCGCCAGCAGCCCAGATATGAACACTGAAGCTTTCTTT
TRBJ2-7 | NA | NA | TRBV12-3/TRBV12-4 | CASSLHRQTYEQYF | TGTGCCAGCAGTTTACACAGGCAAACCTACGAGCAGTACTTC
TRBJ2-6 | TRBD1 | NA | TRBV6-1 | CASNRDRLSGANVLTF | TGTGCCAGCAACCGGGACAGGCTCTCTGGGGCCAACGTCCTGACTTTC
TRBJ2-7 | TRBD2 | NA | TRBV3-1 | CASSHLRAGGPYEQYF | TGTGCCAGCAGCCACCTCCGGGCGGGGGGGCCCTACGAGCAGTACTTC
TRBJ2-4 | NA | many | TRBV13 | CASSLGRGAGNIQYF | TGTGCCAGCAGCTTAGGCCGCGGGGCTGGGAACATTCAGTACTTC